The TCR beta chain under discussion was sequenced for a study of blood T cells in healthy people across ages. After removal of 6 bases from V and 2 bases from J, the junction contained 11 bases not matched to a gene. The length of the CDR3 is 15 residues. CDR1 is DFQATT, CDR2 SNEGSKA, per germline (reference sequence). The sample holds one count of this clonotype. The authors ran a second PCR of roughly 6 to 11 cycles using a sample-barcoded 5' primer and a J-beta primer mix. TCRdb re-called the 5' RACE reads through MiXCR, storing one row per CDR3 protein. The table lists about 780,000 distinct CDR3 sequences, about 59% of them singletons.

What was sequenced was blood. The receptor was isolated from a man under 40 in good health. The V gene is TRBV20-1, the J gene TRBJ2-7, with 9 positions matching TRBD1. This CDR3 is CSATDTGGPTYEQYF. DNA of the CDR3: TGCAGTGCAACCGATACAGGGGGCCCGACCTACGAGCAGTACTTC.